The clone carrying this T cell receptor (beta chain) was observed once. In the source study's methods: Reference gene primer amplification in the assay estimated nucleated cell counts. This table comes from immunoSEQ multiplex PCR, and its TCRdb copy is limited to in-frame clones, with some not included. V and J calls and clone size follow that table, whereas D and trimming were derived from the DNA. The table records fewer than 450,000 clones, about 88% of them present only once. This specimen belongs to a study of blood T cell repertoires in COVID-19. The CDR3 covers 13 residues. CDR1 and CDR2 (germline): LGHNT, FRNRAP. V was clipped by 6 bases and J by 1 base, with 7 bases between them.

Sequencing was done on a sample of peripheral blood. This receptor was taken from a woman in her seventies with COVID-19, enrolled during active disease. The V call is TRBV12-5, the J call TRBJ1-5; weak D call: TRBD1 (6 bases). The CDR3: CASGQGSNQPQHF. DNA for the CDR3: TGTGCTAGTGGACAGGGAAGCAATCAGCCCCAGCATTTT.